This T cell receptor beta chain was sequenced during a study of human T cells and chemical hapten exposure. Ten or more counts support this clonotype. TCRdb passed the RACE reads through MiXCR, listing each CDR3 protein once. This table holds some 71,000 distinct CDR3 sequences, approximately 10% found once. Time point specified: patch test 2, 6 weeks after DPC sensitization. Stated treatment: therapeutic diphenylcyclopropenone sensitization with weekly scalp DPC. Alopecia patients deemed DPC-suitable, aged 18 to 70, excluding pregnancy. Material: whole blood, obtained in connection with sensitization to the hapten diphenylcyclopropenone (DPC). The receptor comes from a woman aged 45-65 years with alopecia areata. Some clones in this sample may be carry-over from other donors' samples.

The CDR3 DNA sequence: TGTGCCAGCAGGGCCCGGACCTATGGCTACACCTTC. This translates into CASRARTYGYTF. V gene TRBV28 combines with J gene TRBJ1-2; D ambiguous. Per the germline V gene, CDR1 is MDHEN and CDR2 is SYDVKM. CDR3 length equals 12 residues. V gave up 6 bases and J gave up 4 bases, with 9 bases separating them.